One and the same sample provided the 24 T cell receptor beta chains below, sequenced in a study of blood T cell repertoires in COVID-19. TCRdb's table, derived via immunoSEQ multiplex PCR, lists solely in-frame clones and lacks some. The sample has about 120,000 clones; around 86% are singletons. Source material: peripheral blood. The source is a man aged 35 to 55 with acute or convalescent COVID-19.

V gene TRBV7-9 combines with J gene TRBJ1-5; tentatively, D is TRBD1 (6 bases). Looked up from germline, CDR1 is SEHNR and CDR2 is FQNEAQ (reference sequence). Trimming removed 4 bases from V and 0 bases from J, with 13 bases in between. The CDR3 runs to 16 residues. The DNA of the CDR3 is TGTGCCAGCAGCTCATACCGGGACAATAGCAATCAGCCCCAGCATTTT. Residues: CASSSYRDNSNQPQHF. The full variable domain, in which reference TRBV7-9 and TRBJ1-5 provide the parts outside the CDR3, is DTGVSQNPRHKITKRGQNVTFRCDPISEHNRLYWYRQTLGQGPEFLTYFQNEAQLEKSRLLSDRFSAERPKGSFSTLEIQRTEQGDSAMYLCASSSYRDNSNQPQHFGDGTRLSIL.

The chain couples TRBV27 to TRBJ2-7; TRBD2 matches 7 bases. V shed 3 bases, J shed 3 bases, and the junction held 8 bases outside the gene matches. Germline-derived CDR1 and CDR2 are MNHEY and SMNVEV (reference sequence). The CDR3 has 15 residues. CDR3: CASSFSGSQNYEQYF. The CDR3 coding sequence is TGTGCCAGCAGTTTTAGCGGGTCCCAAAACTACGAGCAGTACTTC.

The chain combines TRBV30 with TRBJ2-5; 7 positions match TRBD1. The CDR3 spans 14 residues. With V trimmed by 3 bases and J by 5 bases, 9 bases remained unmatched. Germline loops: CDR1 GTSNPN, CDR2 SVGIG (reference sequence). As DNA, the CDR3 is TGTGCCTGGAGAAGTGGCAGGGGGTATGAGACCCAGTACTTC. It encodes CAWRSGRGYETQYF.

The DNA for the CDR3 is TGCGCCAGCAGCCAAGGGAGCGGGAGCCCCACCTACAATGAGCAGTTCTTC. Translated: CASSQGSGSPTYNEQFF. This chain links TRBV4-1 with TRBJ2-1; 8 nucleotides line up with TRBD2. Germline values: CDR1 MGHRA, CDR2 YSYEKL. Trimming took 1 base from V and 2 from J; bases not matched to a gene: 7. The CDR3 consists of 17 residues.

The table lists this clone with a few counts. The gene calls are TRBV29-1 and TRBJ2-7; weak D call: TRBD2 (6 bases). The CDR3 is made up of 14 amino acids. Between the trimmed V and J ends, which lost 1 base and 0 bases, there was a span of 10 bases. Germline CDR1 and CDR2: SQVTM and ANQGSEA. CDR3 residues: CSVEGEESSYEQYF. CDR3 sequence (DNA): TGCAGCGTTGAAGGGGAGGAAAGCTCCTACGAGCAGTACTTC.

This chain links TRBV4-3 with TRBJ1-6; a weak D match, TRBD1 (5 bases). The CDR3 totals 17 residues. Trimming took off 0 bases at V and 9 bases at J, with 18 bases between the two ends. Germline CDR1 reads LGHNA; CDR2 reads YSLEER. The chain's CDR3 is CASSQDPAGRGSSPLHF. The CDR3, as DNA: TGCGCCAGCAGCCAAGATCCCGCGGGGCGAGGGTCTTCACCCCTCCACTTT.

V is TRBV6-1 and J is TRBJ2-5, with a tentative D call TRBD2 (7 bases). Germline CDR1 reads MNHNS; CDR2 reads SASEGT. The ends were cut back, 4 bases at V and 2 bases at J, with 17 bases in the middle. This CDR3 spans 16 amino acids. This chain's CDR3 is CASSATQGRGQETQYF. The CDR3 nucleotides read TGTGCCAGCAGTGCAACCCAGGGGAGGGGACAAGAGACCCAGTACTTC.

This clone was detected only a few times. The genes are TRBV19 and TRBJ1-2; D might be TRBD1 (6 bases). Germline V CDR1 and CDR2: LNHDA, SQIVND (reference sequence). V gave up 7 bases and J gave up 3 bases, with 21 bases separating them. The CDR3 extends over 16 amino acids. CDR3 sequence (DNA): TGTGCCAGTAACCTCCCGGCGGGGGGCGCGGACTATGGCTACACCTTC. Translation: CASNLPAGGADYGYTF.

Here the CDR3 DNA reads TGTGCCATCAGTGAGGGGCTAGCGGGGGCCTACGAGCAGTACTTC. This codes for CAISEGLAGAYEQYF. V is TRBV10-3 and J is TRBJ2-7; 10 bases agree with TRBD2. With 2 bases clipped from V and 2 bases from J, the junction kept 3 bases outside the gene matches. The CDR3 consists of 15 residues. Germline V lookup: CDR1 ENHRY, CDR2 SYGVKD.

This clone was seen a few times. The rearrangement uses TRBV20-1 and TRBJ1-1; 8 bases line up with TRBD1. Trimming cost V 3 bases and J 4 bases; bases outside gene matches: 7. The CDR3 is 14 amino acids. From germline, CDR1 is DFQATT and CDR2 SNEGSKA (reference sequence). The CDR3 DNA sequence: TGCAGTGCTAGTACCATCAGGGGGCTCACTGAAGCTTTCTTT. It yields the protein CSASTIRGLTEAFF.

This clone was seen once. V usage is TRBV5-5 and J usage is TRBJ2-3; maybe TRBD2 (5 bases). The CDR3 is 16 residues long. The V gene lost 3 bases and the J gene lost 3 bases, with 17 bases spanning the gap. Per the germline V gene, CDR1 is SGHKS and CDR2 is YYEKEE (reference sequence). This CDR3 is CASSSLDPGFTDTQYF. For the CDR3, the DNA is TGTGCCAGCAGCTCCCTGGATCCGGGGTTTACAGATACGCAGTATTTT.

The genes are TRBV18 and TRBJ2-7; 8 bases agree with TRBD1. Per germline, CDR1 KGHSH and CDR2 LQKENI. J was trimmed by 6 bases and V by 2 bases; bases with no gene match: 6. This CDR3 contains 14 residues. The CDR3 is CASSPRQGRSEQYF. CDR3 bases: TGTGCCAGCTCACCAAGACAGGGGAGATCCGAGCAGTACTTC. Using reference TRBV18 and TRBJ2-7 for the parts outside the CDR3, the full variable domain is NAGVMQNPRHLVRRRGQEARLRCSPMKGHSHVYWYRQLPEEGLKFMVYLQKENIIDESGMPKERFSAEFPKEGPSILRIQQVVRGDSAAYFCASSPRQGRSEQYFGPGTRLTVT.

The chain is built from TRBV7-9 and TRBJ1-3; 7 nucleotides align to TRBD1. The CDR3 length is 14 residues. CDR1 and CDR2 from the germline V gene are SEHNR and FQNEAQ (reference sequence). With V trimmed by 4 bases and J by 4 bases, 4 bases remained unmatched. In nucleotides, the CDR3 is TGTGCCAGCAGCTCAACAGGGGTCGGAAACACCATATATTTT. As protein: CASSSTGVGNTIYF.

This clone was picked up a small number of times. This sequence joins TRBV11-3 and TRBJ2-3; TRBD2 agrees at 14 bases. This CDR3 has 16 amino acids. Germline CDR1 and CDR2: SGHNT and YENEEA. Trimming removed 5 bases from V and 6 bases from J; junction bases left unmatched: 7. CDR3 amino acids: CASSDRLAGGFDTQYF. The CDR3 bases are TGTGCCAGCAGCGACAGACTAGCGGGAGGGTTCGATACGCAGTATTTT.

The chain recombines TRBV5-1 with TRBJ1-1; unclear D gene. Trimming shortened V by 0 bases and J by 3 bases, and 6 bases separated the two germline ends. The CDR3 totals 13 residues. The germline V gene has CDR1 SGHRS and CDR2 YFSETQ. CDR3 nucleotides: TGCGCCAGCAGCTTGGCCCTTGACACTGAAGCTTTCTTT. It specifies CASSLALDTEAFF.

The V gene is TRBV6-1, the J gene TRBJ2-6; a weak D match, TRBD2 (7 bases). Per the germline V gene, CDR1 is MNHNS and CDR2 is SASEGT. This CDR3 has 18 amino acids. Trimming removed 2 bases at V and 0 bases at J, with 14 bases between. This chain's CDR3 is CASSETRGAHSGANVLTF. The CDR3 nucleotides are TGTGCCAGCAGTGAAACTCGGGGGGCACACTCTGGGGCCAACGTCCTGACTTTC.

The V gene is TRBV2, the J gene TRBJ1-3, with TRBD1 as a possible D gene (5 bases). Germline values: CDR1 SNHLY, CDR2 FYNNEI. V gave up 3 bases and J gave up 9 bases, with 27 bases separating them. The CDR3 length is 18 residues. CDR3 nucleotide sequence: TGTGCCAGCAGTGACTGGGGGGATGTGGGCAAGATTATGAGCACCATATATTTT. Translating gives CASSDWGDVGKIMSTIYF.

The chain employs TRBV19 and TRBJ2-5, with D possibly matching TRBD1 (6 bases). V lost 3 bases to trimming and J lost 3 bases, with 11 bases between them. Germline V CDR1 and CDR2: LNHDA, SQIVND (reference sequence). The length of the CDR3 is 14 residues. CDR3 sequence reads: CASSIPHREETQYF. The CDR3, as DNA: TGTGCCAGTAGTATCCCTCACAGGGAAGAGACCCAGTACTTC.

For the CDR3, the DNA is TGTGCCAGCAGCCATGGACAGGCGGTAGATACGCAGTATTTT. Amino acids: CASSHGQAVDTQYF. The chain recombines TRBV2 with TRBJ2-3; 7 bases line up with TRBD1. The germline V gene encodes CDR1 SNHLY and CDR2 FYNNEI. This CDR3 spans 14 amino acids. V shed 6 bases and J 5 bases; nucleotides not matched to a gene: 8.

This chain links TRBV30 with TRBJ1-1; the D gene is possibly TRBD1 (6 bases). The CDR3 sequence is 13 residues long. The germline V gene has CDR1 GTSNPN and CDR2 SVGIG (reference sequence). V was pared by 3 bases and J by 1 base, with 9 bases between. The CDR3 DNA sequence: TGTGCCTGGAGAACAGGGCGGAACACTGAAGCTTTCTTT. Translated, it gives CAWRTGRNTEAFF.

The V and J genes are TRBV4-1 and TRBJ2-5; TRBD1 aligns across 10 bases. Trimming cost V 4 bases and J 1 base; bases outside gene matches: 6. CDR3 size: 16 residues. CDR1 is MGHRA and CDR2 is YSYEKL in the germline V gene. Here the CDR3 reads CASSRGTGAVQETQYF. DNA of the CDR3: TGCGCCAGCAGCCGAGGGACAGGGGCAGTCCAAGAGACCCAGTACTTC.

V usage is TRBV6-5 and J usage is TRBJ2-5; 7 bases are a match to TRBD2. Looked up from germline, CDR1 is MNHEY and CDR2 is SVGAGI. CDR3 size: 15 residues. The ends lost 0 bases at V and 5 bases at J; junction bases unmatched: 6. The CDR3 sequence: CASSYSVQGGETQYF. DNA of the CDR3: TGTGCCAGCAGTTACTCGGTTCAGGGAGGGGAGACCCAGTACTTC.

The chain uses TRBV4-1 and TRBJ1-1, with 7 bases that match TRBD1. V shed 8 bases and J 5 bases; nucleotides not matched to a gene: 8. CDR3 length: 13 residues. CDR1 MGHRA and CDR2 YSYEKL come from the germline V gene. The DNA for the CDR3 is TGCGCCAGCGGAACAGGGGTAGATACTGAAGCTTTCTTT. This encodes CASGTGVDTEAFF.

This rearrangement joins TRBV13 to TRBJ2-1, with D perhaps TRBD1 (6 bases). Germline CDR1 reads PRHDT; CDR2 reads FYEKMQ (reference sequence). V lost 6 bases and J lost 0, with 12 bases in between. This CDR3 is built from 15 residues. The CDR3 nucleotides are TGTGCCAGCAGTTCCAGGGGACGCTCCTACAATGAGCAGTTCTTC. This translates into CASSSRGRSYNEQFF.